This TCR beta chain was obtained from a study of blood T cell repertoires in COVID-19 (dated by TCRdb to the early 2020s). In the study overall: Samples covering the acute and convalescent phases of COVID-19 were provided by collaborators in the United States, Italy and Spain. The material from the prospective study consisted of cDNA or gDNA derived from T cells, B-cell-depleted T cells, or PBMCs. Deeply sampled blood TCRbeta repertoires from subjects exposed to, actively infected with, or recovered from COVID-19 were included in the dataset. The repertoires were made available in a free public database intended to serve as a resource for research on the immune response to SARS-CoV-2. The samples were drawn from the first 160 participants of the ongoing ImmuneRACE study and from more than 1,000 subjects provided by 6 global collaborators. A de-identified subject ID, COVID-19 status, age in years and sex were almost always included in the sample metadata. Where available, HLA class I and class II types were taken from metadata supplied by the sample provider and were not determined by assay-based typing.

Study-level results and caveats: The amount of clinical and demographic metadata varied by source and participant and was provided uncurated.

Whole blood was collected in K2EDTA tubes by collaborating institutions according to the institutions' own protocols. Collaborator samples were shipped for TCRbeta analysis as frozen whole blood, isolated PBMCs, or DNA extracted from either sample type. TCRbeta CDR3 regions were amplified from genomic DNA using the immunoSEQ Assay, a bias-controlled multiplex PCR. The published analysis was carried out like this. Within the assay, amplification of reference gene primers was used to estimate how many nucleated cells each sample contained. To quantify the absolute abundance of each unique TCRbeta CDR3 rearrangement, sequence reads were collapsed and filtered. Productive Simpson clonality was computed per sample as the square root of Simpson's diversity index over productive rearrangements. This is the immuneACCESS table as TCRdb keeps it, with only in-frame sequences that have V and J called. A part of the clones is gone; compared with another copy, unresolved V genes explain less than half, and the rest is unexplained. The D gene and trimming were derived from the DNA, and the V and J assignments and clone size from that table. The sample table shows roughly 70,000 clones, and approximately 90% are seen once. Of the sample, nearly 4% is held by the ten largest clones.

About this clone itself: No cognate antigen has been identified for it. No base qualities exist here, and no much larger clone lies one base off it.

The cysteine opens and the phenylalanine closes a CDR3 of 14 amino acids. Only the CDR3 DNA is retained, 42 bases long and in frame from the first base. V loses 2 bases of germline sequence and J loses 6 bases, and the interval between the two ends is 11 bases. CDR1 MNHEY and CDR2 SVGEGT are derived from the germline V gene. The V and J genes are TRBV6-2 or TRBV6-3 and TRBJ2-1; TRBD2 is a possible D gene, resting on 5 matching bases. The TCR originated in a man aged 65 to 85 with acute or convalescent COVID-19. The material sequenced was peripheral blood. The nucleotide sequence is TGTGCCAGCAGTTACAGGGCGGGCCGCAATGAGCAGTTCTTC. It specifies CASSYRAGRNEQFF.